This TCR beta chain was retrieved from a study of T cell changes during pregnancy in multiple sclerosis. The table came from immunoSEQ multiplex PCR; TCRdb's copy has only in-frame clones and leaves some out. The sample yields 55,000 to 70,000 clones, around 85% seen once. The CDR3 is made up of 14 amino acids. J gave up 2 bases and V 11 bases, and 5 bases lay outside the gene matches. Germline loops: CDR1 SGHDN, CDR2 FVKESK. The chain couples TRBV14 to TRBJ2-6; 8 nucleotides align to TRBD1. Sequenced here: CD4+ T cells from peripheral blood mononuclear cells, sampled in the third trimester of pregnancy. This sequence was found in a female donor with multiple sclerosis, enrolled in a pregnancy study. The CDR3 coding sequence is TGTGCCGTCTCGACAGGGGCTGGGGCCAACGTCCTGACTTTC. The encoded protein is CAVSTGAGANVLTF. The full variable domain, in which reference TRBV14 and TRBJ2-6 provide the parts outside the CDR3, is EAGVTQFPSHSVIEKGQTVTLRCDPISGHDNLYWYRRVMGKEIKFLLHFVKESKQDESGMPNNRFLAERTGGTYSTLKVQPAELEDSGVYFCAVSTGAGANVLTFGAGSRLTVL.